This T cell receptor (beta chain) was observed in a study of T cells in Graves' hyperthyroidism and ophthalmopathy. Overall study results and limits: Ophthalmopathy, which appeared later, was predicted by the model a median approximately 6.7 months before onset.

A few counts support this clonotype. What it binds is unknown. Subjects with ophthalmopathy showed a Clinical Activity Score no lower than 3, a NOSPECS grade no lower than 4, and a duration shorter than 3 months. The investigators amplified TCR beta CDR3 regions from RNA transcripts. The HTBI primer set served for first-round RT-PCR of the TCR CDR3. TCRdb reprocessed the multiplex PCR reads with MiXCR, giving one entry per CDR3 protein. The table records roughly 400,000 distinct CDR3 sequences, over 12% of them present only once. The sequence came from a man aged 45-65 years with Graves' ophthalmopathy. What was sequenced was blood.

The chain's CDR3 is CAISESQGNNEQFF. The DNA of the CDR3 is TGTGCCATCAGTGAGTCACAGGGGAACAATGAGCAGTTCTTC. The chain links TRBV10-3 to TRBJ2-1; TRBD1 agrees at 7 bases. J lost 5 bases, V lost 0 bases, and 1 base had no gene match. Germline CDR1 and CDR2: ENHRY and SYGVKD. The CDR3 sequence is 14 residues long.